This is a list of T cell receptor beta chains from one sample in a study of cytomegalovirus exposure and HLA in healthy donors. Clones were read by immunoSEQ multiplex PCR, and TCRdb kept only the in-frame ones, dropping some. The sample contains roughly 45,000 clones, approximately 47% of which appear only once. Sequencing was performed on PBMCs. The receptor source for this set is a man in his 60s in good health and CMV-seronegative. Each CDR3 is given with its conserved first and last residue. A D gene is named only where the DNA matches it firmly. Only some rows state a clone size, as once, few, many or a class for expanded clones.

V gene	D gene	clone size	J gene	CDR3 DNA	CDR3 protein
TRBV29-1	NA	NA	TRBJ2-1	TGCAGCGTTGAAGGGGATAGCGGCTACAATGAGCAGTTCTTC	CSVEGDSGYNEQFF
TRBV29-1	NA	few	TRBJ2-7	TGCAGCGTTGCGGCAGGGTGGGCATCCGAGCAGTACTTC	CSVAAGWASEQYF
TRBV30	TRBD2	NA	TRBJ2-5	TGTGCCTGGAGTGTCGGGCTAGCGGGAGCTCGGGAGACCCAGTACTTC	CAWSVGLAGARETQYF
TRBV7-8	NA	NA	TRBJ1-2	TGTGCCAGCAGCTTATCGAGTAACTATGGCTACACCTTC	CASSLSSNYGYTF
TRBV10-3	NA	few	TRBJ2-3	TGTGCCATCAGGACTGCCGCGGGAGATACGCAGTATTTT	CAIRTAAGDTQYF
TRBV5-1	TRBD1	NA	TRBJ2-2	TGCGCCAGCAGCGGGACAGCCGGGGAGCTGTTTTTT	CASSGTAGELFF
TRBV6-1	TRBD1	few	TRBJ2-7	TGTGCCAGCAGTGGGCCCATGGGACAGGGTCTTGACGAGCAGTACTTC	CASSGPMGQGLDEQYF
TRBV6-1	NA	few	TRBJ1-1	TGTGCCGCCCGCCTCGCGGGGACGAACACTGAAGCTTTCTTT	CAARLAGTNTEAFF
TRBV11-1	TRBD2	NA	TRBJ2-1	TGTGCCAGCAGCTCGGAGGCCGGGAGGTGGAGTGAGCAGTTCTTC	CASSSEAGRWSEQFF
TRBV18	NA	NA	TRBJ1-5	TGTGCCAGCTCACCTCTCCAGGGGCCTCAGCATTTT	CASSPLQGPQHF
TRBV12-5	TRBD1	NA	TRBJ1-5	TGTGCTAGTGGTTTACAGGGGCCAAATCAGCCCCAGCATTTT	CASGLQGPNQPQHF
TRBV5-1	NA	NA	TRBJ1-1	TGCGCCAGCACCGAACAGGGTAGCCGCACTGAAGCTTTCTTT	CASTEQGSRTEAFF
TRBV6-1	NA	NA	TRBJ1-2	TGTGCCAGCAGTGGTGGGACATACGATGGCTACACCTTC	CASSGGTYDGYTF
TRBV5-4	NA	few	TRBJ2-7	TGTGCCAGCAGCCCGAAAGTCGGACAGCACTACGAGCAGTACTTC	CASSPKVGQHYEQYF
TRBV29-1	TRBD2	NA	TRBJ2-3	TGCAGCGTTGATGGCCTAGCGGGAAGCACAGATACGCAGTATTTT	CSVDGLAGSTDTQYF
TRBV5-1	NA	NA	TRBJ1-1	TGCGCCAGCAGACCAGGGTTTAGGACTGAAGCTTTCTTT	CASRPGFRTEAFF
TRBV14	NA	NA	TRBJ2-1	TGTGCCAGCAGCCAAGTAGGGACTGGCACGAGTGAGCAGTTCTTC	CASSQVGTGTSEQFF
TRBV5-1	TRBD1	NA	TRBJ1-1	TGCGCCAGCAGCTACAGGGGGTCCAACACTGAAGCTTTCTTT	CASSYRGSNTEAFF
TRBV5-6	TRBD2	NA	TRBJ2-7	TGTGCCAGCAGCTTCCTGACTAGCGCGGATCTCTACGAGCAGTACTTC	CASSFLTSADLYEQYF
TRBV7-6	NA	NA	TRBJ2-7	TGTGCCAGCAGCTTGGGGGCCGGGGACTACGAGCAGTACTTC	CASSLGAGDYEQYF
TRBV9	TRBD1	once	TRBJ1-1	TGTGCCAGCAGCGTAGCTACAGGGGGGGCCACTGAAGCTTTCTTT	CASSVATGGATEAFF
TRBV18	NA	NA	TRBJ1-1	TGTGCCAGCTCACCAGGGGGGACGAACACTGAAGCTTTCTTT	CASSPGGTNTEAFF
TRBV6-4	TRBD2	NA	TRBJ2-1	TGTGCCAGCAGTGAATTTGAGCTAGCGGGAGATGAGCAGTTCTTC	CASSEFELAGDEQFF
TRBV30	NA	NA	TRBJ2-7	TGTGCCTGGACACTACAGGGGACTCACGAGCAGTACTTC	CAWTLQGTHEQYF
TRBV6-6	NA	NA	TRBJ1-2	TGTGCCAGCAGTTACGGGGAGGGGGGGCGGGATGGCTACACCTTC	CASSYGEGGRDGYTF
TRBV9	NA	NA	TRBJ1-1	TGTGCCAGCAGCATCCAATCGGGCAGGGGAACTGAAGCTTTCTTT	CASSIQSGRGTEAFF
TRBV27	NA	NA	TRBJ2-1	TGTGCCAGCAGTTTATTATCCAGCTACAATGAGCAGTTCTTC	CASSLLSSYNEQFF
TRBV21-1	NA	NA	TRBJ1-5	TGTGCCAGCAGCAAGCCCGCTACAGGATCAGAGAGCAATCAGCCCCAGCATTTT	CASSKPATGSESNQPQHF
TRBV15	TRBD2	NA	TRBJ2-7	TGTGCCACCAGCGCCTACGGACTAGCGGGGGGCGAGCAGTACTTC	CATSAYGLAGGEQYF
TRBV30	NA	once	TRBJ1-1	TGTGCCTGGAGTGCCTACACTGAAGCTTTCTTT	CAWSAYTEAFF
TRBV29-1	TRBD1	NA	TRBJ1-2	TGCAGCGTTGAAGTAAGGGACAGGCGGGCAGAGGACTATGGCTACACCTTC	CSVEVRDRRAEDYGYTF
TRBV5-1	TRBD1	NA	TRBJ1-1	TGCGCCAGCAGTGAGGGACAGGGGGCGGCTTGGGCCACTGAAGCTTTCTTT	CASSEGQGAAWATEAFF
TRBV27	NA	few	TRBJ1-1	TGTGCCAGCTGGGAGGGGGCTGAAGCTTTCTTT	CASWEGAEAFF
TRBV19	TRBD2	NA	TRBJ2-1	TGTGCCAGTAGTCCCCGACTAGCGGGAGTTAGAGAGCAGTTCTTC	CASSPRLAGVREQFF
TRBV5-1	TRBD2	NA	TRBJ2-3	TGCGCCAGCAGCGTAGGACTAGCCGCAGATACGCAGTATTTT	CASSVGLAADTQYF
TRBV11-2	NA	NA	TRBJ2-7	TGTGCCAGCAGCTTGGCGGGGTCAGGCTGGGACGAGCAGTACTTC	CASSLAGSGWDEQYF
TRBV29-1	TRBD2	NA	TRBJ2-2	TGCAGCGCCCCGGGACTAGGGGACACCGGGGAGCTGTTTTTT	CSAPGLGDTGELFF
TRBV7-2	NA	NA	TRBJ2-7	TGTGCCAGCAGCTTCCCCAGCTCCTACGAGCAGTACTTC	CASSFPSSYEQYF
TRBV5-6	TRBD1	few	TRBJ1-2	TGTGCCAGCAGCACAGGGGTTTATGGCTACACCTTC	CASSTGVYGYTF
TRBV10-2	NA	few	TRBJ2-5	TGCGCCAGCAGTGTCGGGGTTATGAGCGAGACCCAGTACTTC	CASSVGVMSETQYF
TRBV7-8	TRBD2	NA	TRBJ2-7	TGTGCCAGCCTAAACCCCGGGACGGGGGGCGAGCAGTACTTC	CASLNPGTGGEQYF